This passage covers 14 T cell receptor beta chains from one sample sequenced in a study of blood T cells in healthy people across ages. Primers used in a second PCR of roughly 7 to 11 cycles were a sample-barcoded 5' primer and a J-beta primer mix. MiXCR was run by TCRdb on the 5' RACE reads, yielding one entry per CDR3 protein. The sample has 540,000 or so distinct CDR3 sequences; approximately 25% are singletons. What was sequenced was blood. The receptor source for this set is a woman between 65 and 79 years old in good health.

This clonotype has only one observation. The gene calls are TRBV5-1 and TRBJ1-6, with D perhaps TRBD1 (5 bases). Germline loops: CDR1 SGHRS, CDR2 YFSETQ. V was trimmed by 3 bases and J by 8 bases, leaving 15 bases between them. The CDR3 is 15 amino acids. CDR3 in amino acids: CASSSEGPWDSPLHF. CDR3 coding DNA: TGCGCCAGCAGCTCGGAGGGACCGTGGGATTCACCCCTCCACTTT.

This clonotype turned up a few times. The V and J genes are TRBV29-1 and TRBJ2-3; no reliable D call. This CDR3 is built from 15 residues. Trimming took off 1 base at V and 0 bases at J, with 11 bases between the two ends. Germline lookup yields CDR1 SQVTM and CDR2 ANQGSEA. Here the CDR3 reads CSVEGGKPSTDTQYF. CDR3 DNA sequence: TGCAGCGTTGAAGGTGGCAAGCCCAGCACAGATACGCAGTATTTT.

The DNA for the CDR3 is TGTGCCACCAGCAGGGTGAACTATGGCTACACCTTC. Protein product: CATSRVNYGYTF. This chain joins TRBV15 and TRBJ1-2, with D unresolved. Germline V gives CDR1 LNHNV, CDR2 YYDKDF (reference sequence). V lost 3 bases to trimming and J lost 2 bases, with 4 bases between them. The CDR3 is made up of 12 amino acids.

Concerning this clonotype itself: A junction end diverges from the germline sequence, so it may reflect a read error. The CDR3 bases are TGCGCCGGCAGCTTGGTTGGGATAAGGGGAGAGACCCAGTACTTC. Translated: CAGSLVGIRGETQYF. This chain joins TRBV5-1 and TRBJ2-5, with D perhaps TRBD1 (5 bases). Germline loops: CDR1 SGHRS, CDR2 YFSETQ. This CDR3 region has 15 residues.

V usage is TRBV6-1 and J usage is TRBJ2-1; D remains unclear. The CDR3 spans 11 residues. Germline CDR1 and CDR2: MNHNS and SASEGT. Trimming left V 7 bases short and J 8 bases short, with 9 bases between. In DNA, the CDR3 is TGTGCCAGCAACGAGAGCCATGAGCAGTTCTTC. Translating gives CASNESHEQFF.

The chain is built from TRBV5-1 and TRBJ1-1; TRBD1 aligns across 7 bases. After removal of 0 bases from V and 8 bases from J, the junction contained 10 bases not matched to a gene. The CDR3 covers 15 residues. Per the germline V gene, CDR1 is SGHRS and CDR2 is YFSETQ. CDR3 residues: CASSLALAGGVEAFF. The CDR3 DNA is TGCGCCAGCAGCTTGGCGTTGGCAGGGGGAGTCGAAGCTTTCTTT.

The rearrangement uses TRBV7-2 and TRBJ2-1; TRBD2 agrees at 9 bases. The CDR3 consists of 18 residues. Germline CDR1 and CDR2: SGHTA and FQGNSA. J was trimmed by 5 bases and V by 1 base; bases with no gene match: 12. The CDR3 here is CASSLEGNSAGGNNEQFF. In DNA form, the CDR3 reads TGTGCCAGCAGCTTAGAGGGCAATTCAGCGGGGGGAAACAATGAGCAGTTCTTC. The full variable domain, with the rest looked up from reference TRBV7-2 and TRBJ2-1, is GAGVSQSPSNKVTEKGKDVELRCDPISGHTALYWYRQSLGQGLEFLIYFQGNSAPDKSGLPSDRFSAERTGGSVSTLTIQRTQQEDSAVYLCASSLEGNSAGGNNEQFFGPGTRLTVL.

The J gene is TRBJ2-1, the V gene TRBV3-1, with a weak D call TRBD1 (6 bases). The CDR3 is 12 residues long. Per the germline V gene, CDR1 is LGHDT and CDR2 is YNNKEL (reference sequence). The ends were cut back, 3 bases at V and 15 bases at J, with 15 bases in the middle. The CDR3 DNA is TGTGCCAGCAGCCATCTACACAGGGACCTGTTCTTC. It translates to CASSHLHRDLFF.

The chain carries TRBV3-1 and TRBJ2-2, with 13 nucleotides matching TRBD2. The CDR3 contains 16 residues. Trimming at V came to 5 bases and at J to 4 bases, leaving 4 bases not matched to a gene. Germline lookup yields CDR1 LGHDT and CDR2 YNNKEL (reference sequence). CDR3 region: CASSFGLAGVTGELFF. The CDR3 DNA sequence: TGTGCCAGCAGCTTTGGACTAGCGGGAGTCACCGGGGAGCTGTTTTTT. Based on the CDR3 plus reference TRBV3-1 and TRBJ2-2, the full variable domain is DTAVSQTPKYLVTQMGNDKSIKCEQNLGHDTMYWYKQDSKKFLKIMFSYNNKELIINETVPNRFSPKSPDKAHLNLHINSLELGDSAVYFCASSFGLAGVTGELFFGEGSRLTVL.

The rearrangement uses TRBV6-1 and TRBJ1-4; 10 bases agree with TRBD1. The CDR3 spans 18 residues. CDR1 and CDR2 (germline): MNHNS, SASEGT. After removal of 2 bases from V and 0 bases from J, the junction contained 6 bases not matched to a gene. The CDR3 sequence is CASSESWDRGATNEKLFF. The CDR3 DNA is TGTGCCAGCAGTGAATCTTGGGACAGGGGCGCAACTAATGAAAAACTGTTTTTT.

The chain uses TRBV15 and TRBJ1-4; D is perhaps TRBD1 (5 bases). The CDR3 loop spans 15 amino acids. The germline V gene encodes CDR1 LNHNV and CDR2 YYDKDF (reference sequence). V lost 5 bases and J lost 3, with 13 bases in between. CDR3 nucleotide sequence: TGTGCCACCAGCCCAGGAGGGGAGGCTAATGAAAAACTGTTTTTT. It codes for CATSPGGEANEKLFF.

This clonotype was counted many times. The chain couples TRBV7-2 to TRBJ2-3; 10 bases match TRBD2. The CDR3 has 16 residues. Germline V lookup: CDR1 SGHTA, CDR2 FQGNSA. The junction had 9 bases not matched to a gene; V was cut back by 2 bases and J by 7 bases. CDR3: CASSLISGTSVNTQYF. CDR3 nucleotides: TGTGCCAGCAGCTTAATTTCTGGGACTAGCGTTAATACGCAGTATTTT.

V usage is TRBV7-2 and J usage is TRBJ1-3, with D uncertain. Per the germline V gene, CDR1 is SGHTA and CDR2 is FQGNSA. CDR3 length: 15 amino acids. Deletions cut 0 bases from V and 2 bases from J, with 8 bases between. The CDR3 DNA reads TGTGCCAGCAGCTTAGCGCTGAGAACTGGAAACACCATATATTTT. It specifies CASSLALRTGNTIYF.

As concerns this clonotype: A much larger clone sits a single nucleotide away, making a read error possible. In this CDR3 the conserved last residue, phenylalanine or tryptophan, is missing, so a read error is likely. The chain couples TRBV5-1 to TRBJ2-5, with D possibly matching TRBD1 (8 bases). There are 14 residues in the CDR3. V lost 4 bases, J lost 2 bases, and 12 bases lay in between. CDR1 is SGHRS and CDR2 is YFSETQ in the germline V gene. This CDR3 is CASSGQGLQETQYL. The CDR3 DNA is TGCGCCAGCAGCGGACAGGGACTACAAGAGACCCAGTACTTA.